The 22 T cell receptor beta chains reported below all come from one sample, sequenced in a study of blood T cell repertoires in COVID-19. Profiled with immunoSEQ multiplex PCR; TCRdb holds only in-frame clones, not every one. There are about 64,000 clones in the sample; roughly 84% occur only once, and around 5.4% lies in the top ten. The sequenced material came from peripheral blood. All receptors come from a woman aged 60-70 years with acute or convalescent COVID-19.

In this sample, this clone turned up a few times. The chain recombines TRBV21-1 with TRBJ2-3; the D call TRBD1 from the table was never checked on the DNA. TRBV21-1 is a pseudogene. The length of the CDR3 is 16 residues. The CDR3 sequence is CASSKGDRTSTDTQYF. CDR3 nucleotide sequence: TGTGCCAGCAGCAAGGGAGACAGGACCTCCACAGATACGCAGTATTTT.

This clone was seen once. The chain has TRBV11-2 and TRBJ1-6; 8 bases agree with TRBD1. J was trimmed by 7 bases and V by 8 bases; bases with no gene match: 4. The CDR3 extends over 13 amino acids. The V gene's germline CDR1 is SGHAT and CDR2 FQNNGV. CDR3 nucleotide sequence: TGTGCCAGCGGGCAGGGGGCGAATTCACCCCTCCACTTT. Residues: CASGQGANSPLHF.

The V and J genes are TRBV2 and TRBJ2-2; no clear D. V lost 5 bases and J 1 base, leaving 8 bases between the germline ends. The CDR3 runs 14 residues. Germline assignment: CDR1 SNHLY and CDR2 FYNNEI. CDR3 sequence: CASSRVGNTGELFF. The DNA of the CDR3 is TGTGCCAGCAGTCGGGTAGGGAACACCGGGGAGCTGTTTTTT.

This clone was detected only once. The chain couples TRBV10-2 to TRBJ1-2; TRBD1 matches 8 bases. V was clipped by 4 bases and J by 4 bases; unmatched bases: 5. CDR1 and CDR2 (germline): WSHSY, SAAADI. The CDR3 is 14 residues long. The CDR3 loop is CASSAGGAAYGYTF. CDR3 coding DNA: TGCGCCAGCAGTGCAGGGGGCGCCGCCTATGGCTACACCTTC.

This clone was counted a single time. The chain is built from TRBV9 and TRBJ2-1, with D possibly matching TRBD2 (6 bases). Trimming left V 0 bases short and J 6 bases short, with 10 bases between. The germline V gene has CDR1 SGDLS and CDR2 YYNGEE. This CDR3 has 14 residues. The CDR3 reads CASSVDGLSNEQFF. CDR3 coding DNA: TGTGCCAGCAGCGTAGACGGACTAAGCAATGAGCAGTTCTTC. The whole variable domain, filled in from reference TRBV9 and TRBJ2-1, reads DSGVTQTPKHLITATGQRVTLRCSPRSGDLSVYWYQQSLDQGLQFLIQYYNGEERAKGNILERFSAQQFPDLHSELNLSSLELGDSALYFCASSVDGLSNEQFFGPGTRLTVL.

A few counts support this clone. J is TRBJ1-2 and V is TRBV12-3 or TRBV12-4; possibly TRBD1 for D (6 bases). There are 12 residues in the CDR3. The germline V and J ends were trimmed by 5 bases and 8 bases, with 12 bases remaining between them. The CDR3 DNA reads TGTGCCAGCAGTCTCCCCCAGGGGGGCTACACCTTC. Its translation is CASSLPQGGYTF.

This chain connects TRBV19 to TRBJ1-5; perhaps TRBD1 as D (5 bases). Trimming took off 5 bases at V and 7 bases at J, with 12 bases between the two ends. The CDR3 has 13 amino acids. Germline assignment: CDR1 LNHDA and CDR2 SQIVND (reference sequence). This chain's CDR3 is CASSSAGPQPQHF. For the CDR3, the DNA is TGTGCCAGTAGTTCAGCAGGGCCCCAGCCCCAGCATTTT.

The gene calls are TRBV3-1 (or the pseudogene TRBV3-2) and TRBJ2-3; 8 bases fit TRBD2. The CDR3 consists of 16 residues. The germline gives CDR1 LGHDT, CDR2 YNNKEL (reference sequence). J gave up 0 bases and V 3 bases, and 5 bases lay outside the gene matches. The CDR3 spells CASSHLSGGSTDTQYF. CDR3 coding DNA: TGTGCCAGCAGCCATTTGAGCGGGGGAAGCACAGATACGCAGTATTTT.

V is TRBV7-6 and J is TRBJ2-3, with 10 bases lining up with TRBD1. The CDR3 sequence is 17 residues long. Germline V CDR1 and CDR2: SGHVS, FNYEAQ. The V segment lost 5 bases and the J segment 1 base; nucleotides outside the gene matches: 9. DNA for the CDR3: TGTGCCAGCAGCGACCGGGACAGGGGTTTCGGCACAGATACGCAGTATTTT. Its translation is CASSDRDRGFGTDTQYF.

The chain combines TRBV19 with TRBJ1-6; D is uncertain. Trimming shortened V by 5 bases and J by 4 bases, and 12 bases separated the two germline ends. Germline CDR1 reads LNHDA; CDR2 reads SQIVND (reference sequence). This CDR3 is 15 amino acids long. The CDR3 sequence: CASSPDREYNSPLHF. The CDR3 nucleotides read TGTGCCAGTAGTCCGGACCGGGAGTATAATTCACCCCTCCACTTT.

The chain uses TRBV5-1 and TRBJ2-5; 16 bases align to TRBD2. Per germline, CDR1 SGHRS and CDR2 YFSETQ. The trim removed 4 bases at V and 5 bases at J, leaving 11 bases unmatched. The CDR3 has 18 amino acids. The CDR3 DNA follows: TGCGCCAGCAGCCGTTTAGGGACTAGCGGGGGGGGCCGGGAGACCCAGTACTTC. Translating it yields CASSRLGTSGGGRETQYF.

The CDR3 nucleotides read TGTGCCAGCTCACCGGGGACAGGGCCAGGTCAGCCCCAGCATTTT. Translating gives CASSPGTGPGQPQHF. The rearrangement uses TRBV18 and TRBJ1-5, with 9 nucleotides matching TRBD1. Unmatched junction bases numbered 6, after V lost 3 bases and J lost 6 bases. In germline, CDR1 is KGHSH, CDR2 LQKENI. The CDR3 runs to 15 residues.

V gene TRBV7-9 combines with J gene TRBJ2-1, with 13 bases aligning to TRBD2. Per the germline V gene, CDR1 is SEHNR and CDR2 is FQNEAQ (reference sequence). The J segment lost 6 bases and the V segment lost 8 bases, leaving 7 bases of the junction unmatched. This CDR3 spans 15 amino acids. The CDR3 nucleotides read TGTGCCAGCTCTTTGACTAGCGGGGGGTCCAATGAGCAGTTCTTC. This gives the protein CASSLTSGGSNEQFF.

V is TRBV11-2 and J is TRBJ1-2; 10 nucleotides align to TRBD1. From germline, CDR1 is SGHAT and CDR2 FQNNGV. V lost 3 bases to trimming and J lost 8 bases; unmatched junction nucleotides: 0. This CDR3 comprises 12 residues. The chain's CDR3 is CASSLTGGGYTF. The CDR3 coding sequence is TGTGCCAGCAGCTTGACAGGGGGCGGCTACACCTTC.

This clone has just one count. The chain recombines TRBV3-1 (or the pseudogene TRBV3-2) with TRBJ2-7, with unresolved D. Trimming removed 0 bases from V and 4 bases from J, with 13 bases in between. The CDR3 loop spans 15 amino acids. Germline V gene sequence: CDR1 LGHDT, CDR2 YNNKEL (reference sequence). CDR3 nucleotide sequence: TGTGCCAGCAGCCAAGAATCCGGTTTACCTTACGAGCAGTACTTC. Its protein product is CASSQESGLPYEQYF.

This chain's CDR3 is CSVETGLTDTQYF. The CDR3 nucleotides read TGCAGCGTTGAGACAGGGTTGACAGATACGCAGTATTTT. V and J are TRBV29-1 and TRBJ2-3; TRBD1 aligns across 7 bases. The CDR3 is 13 amino acids. The trim removed 3 bases at V and 3 bases at J, leaving 3 bases unmatched. In germline, CDR1 is SQVTM, CDR2 ANQGSEA.

The gene calls are TRBV19 and TRBJ2-2; D perhaps matches TRBD1 (6 bases). Trimming took 6 bases from V and 0 from J, leaving 20 bases between them. The CDR3 spans 18 residues. Per the germline V gene, CDR1 is LNHDA and CDR2 is SQIVND (reference sequence). CDR3 residues: CASRRVKTGWSNTGELFF. The CDR3 DNA reads as TGTGCCAGTAGAAGGGTAAAGACAGGTTGGTCGAACACCGGGGAGCTGTTTTTT.

The chain links TRBV7-9 to TRBJ2-2, with 11 nucleotides matching TRBD2. The CDR3 totals 17 residues. The trim removed 1 base at V and 4 bases at J, leaving 5 bases unmatched. CDR1 is SEHNR, CDR2 FQNEAQ, per germline (reference sequence). CDR3 sequence: CASSLVAGGPITGELFF. The CDR3 nucleotides are TGTGCCAGCAGCTTAGTAGCGGGGGGGCCGATCACCGGGGAGCTGTTTTTT.

This chain links TRBV6-1 with TRBJ1-2, with D tentatively TRBD1 (5 bases). This CDR3 has 14 amino acids. Germline V gene lookup returns CDR1 MNHNS and CDR2 SASEGT. Trimming shortened V by 5 bases and J by 7 bases, and 17 bases separated the two germline ends. The CDR3 DNA sequence: TGTGCCAGCAGTCGTACCCCAGGGAAGGGTGGCTACACCTTC. Its translation is CASSRTPGKGGYTF.

This clone appeared a single time. The rearrangement links TRBV7-3 to TRBJ1-5; D gene unclear. The CDR3 runs to 13 residues. Germline CDR1 is SGHTA and CDR2 is FQGTGA. V lost 1 base, J lost 4 bases, and 5 bases lay in between. The CDR3 coding sequence is TGTGCCAGCAGCTTAAACTCGAATCAGCCCCAGCATTTT. It codes for CASSLNSNQPQHF.

CDR3 sequence reads: CASRSRSNQPQHF. The CDR3 DNA reads as TGTGCCAGCAGAAGTCGGAGCAATCAGCCCCAGCATTTT. The chain joins TRBV2 to TRBJ1-5; D remains unclear. Trimming left V 6 bases short and J 1 base short, with 7 bases between. CDR1 SNHLY and CDR2 FYNNEI come from the germline V gene. This CDR3 has 13 amino acids.

CDR3 in amino acids: CASSLRQALYEQYF. The CDR3 nucleotides are TGTGCCAGCAGCTTGCGACAGGCTCTCTACGAGCAGTACTTC. This rearrangement joins TRBV5-6 to TRBJ2-7, with a possible D match to TRBD1 (6 bases). The germline CDR1 and CDR2 sequences are SGHDT and YYEEEE. The V gene lost 1 base and the J gene lost 3 bases, with 11 bases spanning the gap. CDR3 length: 14 residues.